The rows below give T cell receptor beta chains drawn from one sample of a study of shared clonotypes between healthy human individuals. Assay: immunoSEQ multiplex PCR; the TCRdb copy retains only in-frame clones and omits some. The data show about 300,000 clones, 74% seen once. Sequencing input: memory CD4+ T cells sorted from blood. These receptors originate from a man aged 25 to 40 in good health. The CDR3 runs from the conserved cysteine through the conserved F or W. D genes are given only for firm matches. Rows give clone size only sometimes, using once, few, many, or a class for an expanded clone.

cdr3_aa	cdr3_nt	clone_size	d_call	v_call	j_call	cdr3_length
CASSSVGQGTHPSGNTIYF	TGCGCCAGCAGCTCCGTCGGACAGGGTACTCACCCCTCTGGAAACACCATATATTTT	medium-sized	TRBD1	TRBV5-1	TRBJ1-3	19
CASRVTGTGPYEQYF	TGTGCCAGCAGGGTGACCGGGACTGGACCTTACGAGCAGTACTTC	NA	NA	TRBV2	TRBJ2-7	15
CAWSGSSAPRNTEAFF	TGTGCCTGGAGTGGATCCTCTGCCCCTCGGAACACTGAAGCTTTCTTT	NA	NA	TRBV30	TRBJ1-1	16
CASSYRRESSYEQYF	TGTGCCAGCAGTTACCGGCGGGAGAGCTCCTACGAGCAGTACTTC	NA	TRBD2	TRBV6-5	TRBJ2-7	15
CASSLVGPRAFF	TGTGCCAGCAGCTTAGTGGGCCCGCGGGCTTTCTTT	once	NA	TRBV13	TRBJ1-1	12
CASSQSGTGRVEQYF	TGTGCCAGTAGTCAATCCGGGACAGGGCGGGTCGAGCAGTACTTC	NA	TRBD1	TRBV19	TRBJ2-7	15
CASSKTGSEQYF	TGTGCCAGTAGTAAGACAGGGTCCGAGCAGTACTTC	NA	TRBD1	TRBV19	TRBJ2-7	12
CASSQDTDREGMNEQFF	TGCGCCAGCAGCCAAGATACCGACCGTGAGGGGATGAATGAGCAGTTCTTC	NA	NA	TRBV4-3	TRBJ2-1	17
CASSLGTRTSGKNIQYF	TGTGCCAGCAGTCTCGGGACAAGGACTTCTGGCAAAAACATTCAGTACTTC	many	NA	TRBV27	TRBJ2-4	17
CASSGRAATSSYNEQFF	TGTGCCAGTAGTGGGAGAGCGGCGACTAGCTCCTACAATGAGCAGTTCTTC	NA	NA	TRBV19	TRBJ2-1	17